These T cell receptor beta chains were read from a single sample in a study of blood T cells in healthy people across ages. Via MiXCR, TCRdb re-called the 5' RACE reads, giving one row per CDR3 protein. The sample consists of about 780,000 distinct CDR3 sequences, more than 25% of them appearing once. The sample also formed part of further work on T cells of mothers and their children.

The sequenced sample was blood. These receptors came from a boy between 5 and 17 years old in good health. The CDR3 runs from the conserved cysteine through the conserved F or W. The order of the fields is clone size, V gene, D gene, J gene, CDR3 DNA, CDR3 protein. A D gene is named only where the DNA matches it firmly. For some rows the clone size is stated as once, few or many, or as a class when expanded; others skip it.

>.|TRBV20-1|TRBD1|TRBJ2-5
TGCAGTGCCCCGCCCGGGACAGGTTCCCAAGAGACCCAGTACTTC
CSAPPGTGSQETQYF
>.|TRBV6-2/TRBV6-3|TRBD2|TRBJ2-1
TGTGCCAGCAGTTACGGGGCTAGCGGGAGATTGGGGCAGTTCTTC
CASSYGASGRLGQFF
>few|TRBV13|.|TRBJ1-6
TGTGCCAGCAGACCCTCGGGACGGTCAAATTCACCCCTCCACTTT
CASRPSGRSNSPLHF
>.|TRBV5-1|TRBD2|TRBJ2-5
TGCGCCAGCAGCTCGGGACTAAACCAAGAGACCCAGTACTTC
CASSSGLNQETQYF
>.|TRBV2|.|TRBJ2-2
TGTGCCAGCAGTACGGGGACGAACACCGGGGAGCTGTTTTTT
CASSTGTNTGELFF
>.|TRBV5-5|.|TRBJ1-5
TGTGCCAGCAGCTTGGGTAGGAACCAGGGCAATCAGCCCCAGCATTTT
CASSLGRNQGNQPQHF
>.|TRBV6-1|.|TRBJ2-7
TGTGCCAGCAGTGATCGAGAAGGGCAGTACTTC
CASSDREGQYF
>.|TRBV9|.|TRBJ2-3
TGTGCCAGCAGACCCCGGGACACCCGCACAGATACGCAGTATTTT
CASRPRDTRTDTQYF
>many|TRBV12-3/TRBV12-4|TRBD1|TRBJ2-5
TGTGCCAGCAGTTTACTGGGACAGCCCCACTGGGAGACCCAGTACTTC
CASSLLGQPHWETQYF
>few|TRBV7-5|.|TRBJ2-5
.
CISVSEAGPRRALETQYF
>few|TRBV12-3/TRBV12-4|TRBD1|TRBJ1-6
TGTGCCAGCACCGGGACAGGGGGTAATTCACCCCTCCACTTT
CASTGTGGNSPLHF
>few|TRBV6-6|.|TRBJ2-1
TGTGCCAGCAGCTCCGGACAGCCCTCCTACAATGAGCAGTTCTTC
CASSSGQPSYNEQFF
>.|TRBV5-1|.|TRBJ1-2
TGCGCCAGCAGCTTGGACGGCAGGGATTCTGGCTACACCTTC
CASSLDGRDSGYTF
>few|TRBV20-1|TRBD2|TRBJ2-1
TGCAGTGCTAGCGGGGGGGCGAACAATGAGCAGTTCTTC
CSASGGANNEQFF
>few|TRBV12-3/TRBV12-4|.|TRBJ2-5
TGTGCCAGCAGTTTTTACAGGGAACAGGAGACCCAGTACTTC
CASSFYREQETQYF
>.|TRBV20-1|.|TRBJ2-7
TGCAGTGCTAGTCGGGGGCCGCGCGAGCAGTACTTC
CSASRGPREQYF
>.|TRBV20-1|TRBD2|TRBJ2-3
TGCAGTGCCTTAGCGGGGGGACCCACAGATACGCAGTATTTT
CSALAGGPTDTQYF
>few|TRBV6-2/TRBV6-3|.|TRBJ2-2
TGTGGGACGGGGAACACCGGGGAGCTGTTTTTT
CGTGNTGELFF
>.|TRBV13|TRBD2|TRBJ2-5
TGTGCCAGCAGCTTGACGCCGGGACTAGGGGAGCAGTACTTC
CASSLTPGLGEQYF
>few|TRBV7-9|.|TRBJ1-4
TGTGCCAGCACCGGGGGACGGAATGAAAAACTGTTTTTT
CASTGGRNEKLFF
>.|TRBV29-1|.|TRBJ1-1
TGCAGCGTTGAAGAGGGGGCGGGGACTGAAGCTTTCTTT
CSVEEGAGTEAFF
>.|TRBV6-9|.|TRBJ2-6
TGTGCCAGTACATGGGAGCGGGCGGGGACCAACGTCCTGACTTTC
CASTWERAGTNVLTF
>many|TRBV9|.|TRBJ2-5
TGTGCCAGCAGCGTACAGGGAATTCACCAAGAGACCCAGTACTTC
CASSVQGIHQETQYF
>.|TRBV28|TRBD1|TRBJ2-6
TGTGCCAGCAGTCCCGGACAGGGGGTGATGCCTGGGGCCAACGTCCCGACTTTC
CASSPGQGVMPGANVPTF
>many|TRBV5-1|.|TRBJ2-7
TGCGCCAGCAGCTTGATGGGCTACGAGCAGTACTTC
CASSLMGYEQYF
>few|TRBV2|.|TRBJ2-7
TGTGCCAGCAGTAAACAGCGATACGAGCAGTACTTC
CASSKQRYEQYF
>.|TRBV7-9|.|TRBJ2-5
TGTGCCAGCAGCTTAGGCACAATCGCAGGGGACGTCCAAGAGACCCAGTACTTC
CASSLGTIAGDVQETQYF
>.|TRBV10-3|TRBD2|TRBJ2-7
TGTGCCATCAGTCCAGCGGGGGCCCCCTACGAGCAGTACTTC
CAISPAGAPYEQYF
>few|TRBV6-2/TRBV6-3|.|TRBJ1-6
TGTGCCAGCAGGGGGAGATCCTATAATTCACCCCTCCACTTT
CASRGRSYNSPLHF
>.|TRBV5-1|.|TRBJ2-3
TGCGCCAGCAGCTTGGTGGCTCCGAGCACAGATACGCAGTATTTT
CASSLVAPSTDTQYF
>.|TRBV28|.|TRBJ1-2
TGTGCCAGCAGTCCATACCGTTCCTTTCAGGGCCTCTATGGCTACACCTTC
CASSPYRSFQGLYGYTF
>few|TRBV5-1|TRBD1|TRBJ2-7
TGCGCCAGCAGCATGTCCGGGACAGCTTACGAGCAGTACTTC
CASSMSGTAYEQYF
>.|TRBV6-5|.|TRBJ2-3
TGTGCCAGCAGTTACTCGAACCGGGGCGCTAGCACAGATACGCAGTATTTT
CASSYSNRGASTDTQYF
>.|TRBV20-1|.|TRBJ2-3
TGCAGTGCTAGACCAGGGGGGAATTCAGATACGCAGTATTTT
CSARPGGNSDTQYF
>.|TRBV25-1|.|TRBJ2-1
TGTGCCAGCAGGCTAGGGACCTACGATGAGCAGTTCTTC
CASRLGTYDEQFF
>.|TRBV6-1|.|TRBJ2-5
TGTGCCAGCAGTGAAAATGAGACCCCGGGAAAGACCCAGTACTTC
CASSENETPGKTQYF
>.|TRBV7-3|.|TRBJ2-3
TGTGCCGGCAGCCAAGGGGACTCCACAGATACGCAGTATTTT
CAGSQGDSTDTQYF
>.|TRBV5-1|TRBD1|TRBJ2-6
TGCGCCAGCAGCCGTCCGACAGGGGGCTTCTCTGGGGCCAACGTCCTGACTTTC
CASSRPTGGFSGANVLTF
>few|TRBV4-1|.|TRBJ2-1
TGCGCCAGCAGCCAGCCCCGAGTGGGTAGGGACAATGAGCAGTTCTTC
CASSQPRVGRDNEQFF
>many|TRBV27|TRBD1|TRBJ2-7
TGTGCCAGCAGTCCACTTTTTGGGACAGGGGGCTGGGAGCAGTACTTC
CASSPLFGTGGWEQYF
>.|TRBV5-1|TRBD1|TRBJ2-1
TGCGCCAGCAGCTTGCCCGGGACAGGGGGGTTGAATGAGCAGTTCTTC
CASSLPGTGGLNEQFF